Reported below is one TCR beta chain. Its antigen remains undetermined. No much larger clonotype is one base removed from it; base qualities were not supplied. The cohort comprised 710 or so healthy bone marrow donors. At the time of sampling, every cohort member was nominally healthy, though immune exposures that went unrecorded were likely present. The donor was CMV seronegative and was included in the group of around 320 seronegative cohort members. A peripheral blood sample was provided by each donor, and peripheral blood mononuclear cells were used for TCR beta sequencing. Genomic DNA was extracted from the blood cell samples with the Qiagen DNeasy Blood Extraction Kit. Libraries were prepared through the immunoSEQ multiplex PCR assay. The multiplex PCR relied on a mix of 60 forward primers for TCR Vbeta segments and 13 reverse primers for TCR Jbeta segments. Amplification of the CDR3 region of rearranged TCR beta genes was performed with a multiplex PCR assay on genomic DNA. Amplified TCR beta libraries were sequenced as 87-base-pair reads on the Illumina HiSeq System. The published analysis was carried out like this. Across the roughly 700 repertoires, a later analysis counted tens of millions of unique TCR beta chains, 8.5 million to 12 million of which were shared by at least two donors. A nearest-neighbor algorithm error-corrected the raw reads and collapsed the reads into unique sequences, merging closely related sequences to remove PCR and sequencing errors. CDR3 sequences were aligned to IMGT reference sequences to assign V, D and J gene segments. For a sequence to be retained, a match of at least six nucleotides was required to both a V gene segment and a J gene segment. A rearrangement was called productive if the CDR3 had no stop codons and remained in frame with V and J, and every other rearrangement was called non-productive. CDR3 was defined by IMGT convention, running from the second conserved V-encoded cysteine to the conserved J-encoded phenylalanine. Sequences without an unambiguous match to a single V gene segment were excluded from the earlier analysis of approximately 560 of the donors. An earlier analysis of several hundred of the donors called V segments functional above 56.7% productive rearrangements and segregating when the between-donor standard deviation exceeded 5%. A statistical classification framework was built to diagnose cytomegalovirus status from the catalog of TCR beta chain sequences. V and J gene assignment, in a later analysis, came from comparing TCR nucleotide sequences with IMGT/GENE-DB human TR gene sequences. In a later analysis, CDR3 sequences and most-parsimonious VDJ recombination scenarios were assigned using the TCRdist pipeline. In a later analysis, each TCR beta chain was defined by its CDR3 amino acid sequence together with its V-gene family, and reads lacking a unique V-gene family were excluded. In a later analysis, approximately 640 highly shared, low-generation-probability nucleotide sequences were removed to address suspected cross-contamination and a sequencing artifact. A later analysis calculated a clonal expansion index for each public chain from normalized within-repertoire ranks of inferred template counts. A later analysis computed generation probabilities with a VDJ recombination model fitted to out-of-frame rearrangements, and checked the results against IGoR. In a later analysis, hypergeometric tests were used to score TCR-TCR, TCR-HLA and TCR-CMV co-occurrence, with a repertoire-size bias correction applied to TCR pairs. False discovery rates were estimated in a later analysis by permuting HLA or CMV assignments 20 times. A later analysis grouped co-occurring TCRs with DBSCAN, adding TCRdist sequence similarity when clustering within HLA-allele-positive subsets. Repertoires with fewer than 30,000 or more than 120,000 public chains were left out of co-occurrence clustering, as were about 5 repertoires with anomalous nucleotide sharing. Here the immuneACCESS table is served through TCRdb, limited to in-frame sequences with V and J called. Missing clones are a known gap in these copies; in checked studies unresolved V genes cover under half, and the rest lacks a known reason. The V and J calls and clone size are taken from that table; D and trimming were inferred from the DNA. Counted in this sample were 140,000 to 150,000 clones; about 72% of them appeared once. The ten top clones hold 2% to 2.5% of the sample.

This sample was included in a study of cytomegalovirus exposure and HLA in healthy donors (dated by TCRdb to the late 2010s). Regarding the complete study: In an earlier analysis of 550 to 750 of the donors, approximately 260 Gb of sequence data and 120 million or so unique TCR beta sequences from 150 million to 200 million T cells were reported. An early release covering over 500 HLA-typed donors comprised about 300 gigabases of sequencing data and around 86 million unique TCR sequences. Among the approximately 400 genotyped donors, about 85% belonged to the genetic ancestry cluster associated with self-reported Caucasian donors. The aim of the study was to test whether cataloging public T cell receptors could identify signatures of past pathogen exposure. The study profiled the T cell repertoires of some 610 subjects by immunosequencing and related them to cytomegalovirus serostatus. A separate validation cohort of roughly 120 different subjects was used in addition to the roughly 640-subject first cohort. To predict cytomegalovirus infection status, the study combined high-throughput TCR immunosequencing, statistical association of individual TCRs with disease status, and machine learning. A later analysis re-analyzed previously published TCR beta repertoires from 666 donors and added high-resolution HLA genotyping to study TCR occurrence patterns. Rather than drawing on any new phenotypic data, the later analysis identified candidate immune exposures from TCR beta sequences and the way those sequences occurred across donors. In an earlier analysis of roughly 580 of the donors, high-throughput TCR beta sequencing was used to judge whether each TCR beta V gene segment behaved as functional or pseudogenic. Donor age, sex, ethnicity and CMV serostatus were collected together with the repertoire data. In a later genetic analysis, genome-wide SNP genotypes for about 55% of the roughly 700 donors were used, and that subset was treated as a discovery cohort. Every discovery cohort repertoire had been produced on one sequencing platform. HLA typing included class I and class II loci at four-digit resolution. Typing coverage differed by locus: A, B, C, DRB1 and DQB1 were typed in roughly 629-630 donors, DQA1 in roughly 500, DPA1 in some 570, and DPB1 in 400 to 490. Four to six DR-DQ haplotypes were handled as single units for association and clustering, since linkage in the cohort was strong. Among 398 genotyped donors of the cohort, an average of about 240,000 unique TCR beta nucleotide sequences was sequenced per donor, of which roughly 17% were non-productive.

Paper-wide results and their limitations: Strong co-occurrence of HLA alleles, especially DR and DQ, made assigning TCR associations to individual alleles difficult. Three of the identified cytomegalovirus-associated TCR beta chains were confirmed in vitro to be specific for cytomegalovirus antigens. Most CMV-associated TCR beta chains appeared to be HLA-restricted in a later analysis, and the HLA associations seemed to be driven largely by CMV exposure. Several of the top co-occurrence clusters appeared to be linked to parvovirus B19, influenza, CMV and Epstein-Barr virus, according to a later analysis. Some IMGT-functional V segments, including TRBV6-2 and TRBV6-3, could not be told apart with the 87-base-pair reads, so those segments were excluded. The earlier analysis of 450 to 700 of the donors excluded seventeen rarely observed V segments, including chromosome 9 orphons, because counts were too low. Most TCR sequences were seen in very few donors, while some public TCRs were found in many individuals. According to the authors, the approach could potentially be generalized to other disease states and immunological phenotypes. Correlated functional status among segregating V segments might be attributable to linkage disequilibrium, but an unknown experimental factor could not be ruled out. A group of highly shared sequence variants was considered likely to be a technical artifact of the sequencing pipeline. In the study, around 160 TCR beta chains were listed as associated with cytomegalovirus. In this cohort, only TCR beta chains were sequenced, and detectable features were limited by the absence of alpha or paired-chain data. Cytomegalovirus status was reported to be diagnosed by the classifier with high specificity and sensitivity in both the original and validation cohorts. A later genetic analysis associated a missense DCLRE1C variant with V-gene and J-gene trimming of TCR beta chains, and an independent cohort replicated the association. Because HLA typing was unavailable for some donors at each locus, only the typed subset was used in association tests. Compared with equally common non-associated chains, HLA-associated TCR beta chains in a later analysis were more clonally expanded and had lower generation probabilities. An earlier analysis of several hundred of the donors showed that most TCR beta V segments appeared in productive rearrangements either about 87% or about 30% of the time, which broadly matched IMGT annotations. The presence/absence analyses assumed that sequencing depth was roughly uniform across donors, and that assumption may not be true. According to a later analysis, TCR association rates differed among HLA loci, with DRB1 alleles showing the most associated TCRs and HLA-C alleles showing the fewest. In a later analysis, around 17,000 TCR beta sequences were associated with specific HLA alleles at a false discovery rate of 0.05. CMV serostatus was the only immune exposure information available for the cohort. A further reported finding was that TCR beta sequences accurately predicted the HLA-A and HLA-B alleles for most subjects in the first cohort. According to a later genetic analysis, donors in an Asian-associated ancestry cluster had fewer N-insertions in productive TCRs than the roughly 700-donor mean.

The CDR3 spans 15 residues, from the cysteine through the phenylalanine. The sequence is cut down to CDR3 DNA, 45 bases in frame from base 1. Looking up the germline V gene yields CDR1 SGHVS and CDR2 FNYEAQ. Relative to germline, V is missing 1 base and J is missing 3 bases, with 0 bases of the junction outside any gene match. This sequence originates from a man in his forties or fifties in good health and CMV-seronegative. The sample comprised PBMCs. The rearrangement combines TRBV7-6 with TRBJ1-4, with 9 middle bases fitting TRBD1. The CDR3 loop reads CASSLGTGANEKLFF. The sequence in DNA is TGTGCCAGCAGCTTAGGGACAGGGGCTAATGAAAAACTGTTTTTT.